These 18 T cell receptor beta chains were sequenced from one sample in a study of blood T cell repertoires in COVID-19. Here immunoSEQ multiplex PCR was the method, and the copy in TCRdb shows in-frame clones only, minus some. The data show 250,000 to 300,000 clones, with approximately 80% seen just once and approximately 5% held by the top ten. The sequencing input was PBMCs or T cells enriched from blood (not recorded which). Receptors were obtained from a man in his forties who had been exposed to COVID-19.

This clone showed up just once. V and J are TRBV27 and TRBJ1-6; D not resolved. V lost 4 bases and J lost 7, with 11 bases in between. The CDR3 spans 14 residues. CDR1 and CDR2 (germline): MNHEY, SMNVEV (reference sequence). CDR3 nucleotides: TGTGCCAGCAGTTGGTCAGGCCCCAATTCACCCCTCCACTTT. Translation: CASSWSGPNSPLHF.

With regard to this clone: Other DNA sequences of this sample code for an identical CDR3. The chain employs TRBV5-1 and TRBJ2-3; D gene uncertain. The CDR3 has 13 residues. Trimming removed 4 bases at V and 1 base at J, with 7 bases between. From germline, CDR1 is SGHRS and CDR2 YFSETQ. The CDR3, as DNA: TGCGCCAGCAGCCCAGGCGGCACAGATACGCAGTATTTT. It specifies CASSPGGTDTQYF.

This sequence joins TRBV9 and TRBJ2-1, with D perhaps TRBD1 (5 bases). The length of the CDR3 is 15 residues. CDR1 is SGDLS, CDR2 YYNGEE, per germline. V was trimmed by 0 bases and J by 8 bases, leaving 15 bases between them. This CDR3 is CASSVGTFSGDEQFF. The CDR3 coding sequence is TGTGCCAGCAGCGTAGGGACATTCTCGGGCGATGAGCAGTTCTTC.

This clone has more than one count but fewer than ten. The chain employs TRBV7-3 and TRBJ2-3, with a possible D match to TRBD1 (6 bases). Germline values: CDR1 SGHTA, CDR2 FQGTGA. Deletions cut 4 bases from V and 5 bases from J, with 13 bases between. The CDR3 runs to 14 residues. For the CDR3, the DNA is TGTGCCAGCAGCTCCTCGGACAGAAGAGATACGCAGTATTTT. This gives the protein CASSSSDRRDTQYF.

This sequence joins TRBV2 and TRBJ1-2; 8 bases line up with TRBD1. The V gene end was trimmed by 5 bases and the J gene end by 0 bases; junction bases not matched to a gene: 2. CDR1 and CDR2 (germline): SNHLY, FYNNEI. The CDR3 covers 14 residues. The CDR3 region has the DNA TGTGCCAGCAGTCGGACAGGGACTAACTATGGCTACACCTTC. This translates into CASSRTGTNYGYTF.

The chain employs TRBV6-5 and TRBJ2-7; D might be TRBD2 (5 bases). Germline values: CDR1 MNHEY, CDR2 SVGAGI. The CDR3 is 15 amino acids. The germline V and J ends were trimmed by 2 bases and 4 bases, with 15 bases remaining between them. The CDR3 coding sequence is TGTGCCAGCAGTTACACAGTGGGAGATGGGTACGAGCAGTACTTC. Protein: CASSYTVGDGYEQYF.

The chain couples TRBV11-2 to TRBJ2-1; D is undetermined. CDR3 size: 13 residues. The germline V and J ends were trimmed by 0 bases and 5 bases, with 5 bases remaining between them. Germline values: CDR1 SGHAT, CDR2 FQNNGV. Here the CDR3 reads CASSLEAHNEQFF. CDR3 nucleotide sequence: TGTGCCAGCAGCTTAGAGGCCCACAATGAGCAGTTCTTC. The complete variable domain, with remaining parts taken from reference TRBV11-2 and TRBJ2-1, reads EAGVAQSPRYKIIEKRQSVAFWCNPISGHATLYWYQQILGQGPKLLIQFQNNGVVDDSQLPKDRFSAERLKGVDSTLKIQPAKLEDSAVYLCASSLEAHNEQFFGPGTRLTVL.

The V call is TRBV4-2, the J call TRBJ1-2, with D uncertain. Trimming cost V 0 bases and J 6 bases, with 23 bases left between them. The length of the CDR3 is 18 residues. Germline CDR1 is LGHNA and CDR2 is YNFKEQ. CDR3 loop: CASSQDLGLRGRGDGYTF. CDR3 nucleotides: TGTGCCAGCAGCCAAGACTTAGGGTTACGTGGACGGGGAGATGGCTACACCTTC.

This chain connects TRBV7-9 to TRBJ2-5; unclear D gene. CDR1 and CDR2 from the germline V gene are SEHNR and FQNEAQ (reference sequence). Trimming cost V 7 bases and J 2 bases, with 14 bases left between them. The CDR3 runs to 14 residues. Written as DNA, the CDR3 is TGTGCCAGCAAAGCCTCCGGTGAGCAAGAGACCCAGTACTTC. Protein product: CASKASGEQETQYF. Filled out from reference TRBV7-9 and TRBJ2-5, the complete variable domain reads DTGVSQNPRHKITKRGQNVTFRCDPISEHNRLYWYRQTLGQGPEFLTYFQNEAQLEKSRLLSDRFSAERPKGSFSTLEIQRTEQGDSAMYLCASKASGEQETQYFGPGTRLLVL.

V and J are TRBV30 and TRBJ1-1; 7 nucleotides align to TRBD1. Germline V lookup: CDR1 GTSNPN, CDR2 SVGIG (reference sequence). This CDR3 is built from 14 residues. After removal of 2 bases from V and 3 bases from J, the junction contained 6 bases not matched to a gene. The CDR3 coding sequence is TGTGCCTGGAGTTCGGCAGGGGGATACACTGAAGCTTTCTTT. It yields the protein CAWSSAGGYTEAFF.

This sequence joins TRBV11-3 and TRBJ2-3; tentative D call: TRBD2 (6 bases). Trimming cost V 1 base and J 0 bases, with 14 bases left between them. This CDR3 has 17 residues. Germline V CDR1 and CDR2: SGHNT, YENEEA. The CDR3 protein is CASSLGRQSGSTDTQYF. In nucleotides, the CDR3 is TGTGCCAGCAGCTTAGGGAGGCAGAGCGGGAGCACAGATACGCAGTATTTT.

There are a few counts of this clone. The J gene is TRBJ1-2, the V gene TRBV2, with 8 positions matching TRBD1. Germline CDR1 SNHLY, CDR2 FYNNEI. The CDR3 contains 14 residues. The V and J ends lost 5 bases and 7 bases, in that order; junction bases with no gene match: 9. The CDR3 nucleotides are TGTGCCAGCAGTCCCCCAGGGGGCGCGAGTGGCTACACCTTC. Its translation: CASSPPGGASGYTF.

The V call is TRBV5-1, the J call TRBJ2-1, with a possible D match to TRBD2 (6 bases). Germline CDR1 and CDR2: SGHRS and YFSETQ. The CDR3 runs to 16 residues. V lost 0 bases to trimming and J lost 2 bases, with 12 bases between them. The CDR3 is CASSLGGGATYNEQFF. In nucleotides, the CDR3 is TGCGCCAGCAGCTTGGGAGGCGGGGCAACCTACAATGAGCAGTTCTTC.

Of note for this clone: The junction and the germline gene differ at one end; a read error may be behind it. The V and J genes are TRBV3-1 (or the pseudogene TRBV3-2) and TRBJ1-1, with TRBD1 matching 9 bases. The CDR3 is 13 residues long. Germline V gives CDR1 LGHDT, CDR2 YNNKEL (reference sequence). The CDR3 region is CASSQARGQGLKF. The CDR3 DNA reads TGTGCCAGCAGCCAAGCACGGGGACAGGGTCTCAAGTTT.

The chain uses TRBV27 and TRBJ1-5; D possibly corresponds to TRBD1 (5 bases). CDR1 MNHEY and CDR2 SMNVEV come from the germline V gene (reference sequence). The CDR3 spans 15 residues. V was cut by 6 bases and J by 2 bases, with 14 bases left in between. CDR3 loop: CASSPVGQGNQPQHF. CDR3 in DNA: TGTGCCAGCAGCCCTGTGGGGCAGGGCAATCAGCCCCAGCATTTT.

The chain has TRBV2 and TRBJ1-2; 9 bases fit TRBD1. CDR1 is SNHLY, CDR2 FYNNEI, per germline. The CDR3 is 13 residues long. Losses at the gene ends were 6 bases for V and 7 bases for J; bases not matched to a gene: 6. DNA for the CDR3: TGTGCCAGCAGGGGACAGGGCGGGAGTGGCTACACCTTC. Its protein product is CASRGQGGSGYTF.

The CDR3 coding sequence is TGTGCCAGCAGCTTGACAATAGGAGGGTCACCCCTCCACTTT. Translation gives CASSLTIGGSPLHF. The chain employs TRBV3-1 (or the pseudogene TRBV3-2) and TRBJ1-6; no definite D call. Per germline, CDR1 LGHDT and CDR2 YNNKEL (reference sequence). V gave up 5 bases and J gave up 10 bases, with 15 bases separating them. CDR3 length: 14 amino acids.

This rearrangement joins TRBV19 to TRBJ1-1; 7 bases match TRBD1. The CDR3 extends over 14 amino acids. Trimming took 4 bases from V and 5 from J; bases not matched to a gene: 7. Germline V gene data show CDR1 as LNHDA and CDR2 as SQIVND (reference sequence). CDR3 DNA sequence: TGTGCCAGTAGTAAGGCAGGGGGTGTAACTGAAGCTTTCTTT. Translation gives CASSKAGGVTEAFF.